This T cell receptor (beta chain) was observed in a study of chemoradiotherapy in HPV16-positive cancers. This CDR3 comprises 13 residues. Germline lookup yields CDR1 GTSNPN and CDR2 SVGIG (reference sequence). Deletions cut 4 bases from V and 0 bases from J, with 4 bases between. Measured with immunoSEQ multiplex PCR; TCRdb has only the in-frame clones, and not every one. The sample records about 29,000 clones, about 90% being singletons. The sample consisted of blood, taken from a patient who underwent chemoradiotherapy. The chain links TRBV30 to TRBJ1-6; D is uncertain. This TCR came from a human donor with HPV-associated anogenital cancer. CDR3 nucleotide sequence: TGTGCCTGGACGAGCTCCTATAATTCACCCCTCCACTTT. The encoded protein is CAWTSSYNSPLHF. Variable domain in full (rest from reference TRBV30 and TRBJ1-6): SQTIHQWPATLVQPVGSPLSLECTVEGTSNPNLYWYRQAAGRGLQLLFYSVGIGQISSEVPQNLSASRPQDRQFILSSKKLLLSDSGFYLCAWTSSYNSPLHFGNGTRLTVT.